The 9 T cell receptor beta chains in this list originate from one sample, sequenced in a study of T cell responses to AZD1222 COVID-19 vaccine. Some clones are missing from TCRdb's copy, which holds only in-frame ones; the method was immunoSEQ multiplex PCR. This table has 95,000 to 120,000 clones, more than 70% appearing once. The starting material was peripheral blood, obtained on day 0 of MenACWY control vaccination. These receptors were collected from an adult in good health.

The genes are TRBV6-5 and TRBJ1-3; D gene uncertain. The CDR3 spans 15 residues. The germline V gene has CDR1 MNHEY and CDR2 SVGAGI. The germline V and J ends were trimmed by 4 bases and 0 bases, with 10 bases remaining between them. Written as DNA, the CDR3 is TGTGCCAGCAGTTCTCACGCGTACTCTGGAAACACCATATATTTT. This translates into CASSSHAYSGNTIYF.

The chain combines TRBV29-1 with TRBJ1-4, with D unclear. Germline loops: CDR1 SQVTM, CDR2 ANQGSEA. V lost 4 bases to trimming and J lost 3 bases, with 6 bases between them. The CDR3 length is 12 residues. The CDR3 DNA reads as TGCAGCGTTGCTCAGTCTAATGAAAAACTGTTTTTT. This translates into CSVAQSNEKLFF.

The chain couples TRBV7-9 to TRBJ1-2, with unresolved D. V dropped 5 bases and J dropped 5 bases, with 12 bases sitting between them. Germline V lookup: CDR1 SEHNR, CDR2 FQNEAQ (reference sequence). The CDR3 is made up of 13 amino acids. CDR3 amino acids: CASSRDSHYGYTF. Here the CDR3 DNA reads TGTGCCAGCAGCCGGGATTCCCATTATGGCTACACCTTC. The whole variable domain, remainder taken from reference TRBV7-9 and TRBJ1-2, is DTGVSQNPRHKITKRGQNVTFRCDPISEHNRLYWYRQTLGQGPEFLTYFQNEAQLEKSRLLSDRFSAERPKGSFSTLEIQRTEQGDSAMYLCASSRDSHYGYTFGSGTRLTVV.

The chain couples TRBV27 to TRBJ1-5; 8 positions agree with TRBD1. The CDR3 has 14 amino acids. The V and J ends lost 4 bases and 5 bases, in that order; junction bases with no gene match: 4. Germline V lookup: CDR1 MNHEY, CDR2 SMNVEV (reference sequence). In DNA form, the CDR3 reads TGTGCCAGCAGTTCAGCACAGGGGGATCAGCCCCAGCATTTT. Its protein is CASSSAQGDQPQHF.

CDR3 nucleotides: TGTGCCAGCAGCTGGGAAATCCAAGAGACCCAGTACTTC. Protein product: CASSWEIQETQYF. V is TRBV7-2 and J is TRBJ2-5, with unresolved D. The CDR3 is 13 amino acids. Trimming took off 4 bases at V and 1 base at J, with 7 bases between the two ends. Germline assignment: CDR1 SGHTA and CDR2 FQGNSA. Complete variable domain (other parts from reference TRBV7-2 and TRBJ2-5): GAGVSQSPSNKVTEKGKDVELRCDPISGHTALYWYRQSLGQGLEFLIYFQGNSAPDKSGLPSDRFSAERTGGSVSTLTIQRTQQEDSAVYLCASSWEIQETQYFGPGTRLLVL.

The chain combines TRBV19 with TRBJ2-2, with TRBD1 identical over 7 bases. The V gene end was trimmed by 8 bases and the J gene end by 4 bases; junction bases not matched to a gene: 13. Germline loops: CDR1 LNHDA, CDR2 SQIVND (reference sequence). The CDR3 totals 16 residues. The CDR3 here is CASRPPGTVLTGELFF. DNA for the CDR3: TGTGCCAGTCGACCGCCCGGGACAGTACTCACCGGGGAGCTGTTTTTT.

This clone was counted once. The CDR3 DNA reads TGTGCCAGCAGCTCGTCCTCCGGTGAGCAGTTCTTC. Translation gives CASSSSSGEQFF. The gene calls are TRBV28 and TRBJ2-1; D uncertain. Germline V gene lookup returns CDR1 MDHEN and CDR2 SYDVKM. V dropped 6 bases and J dropped 9 bases, with 12 bases sitting between them. The CDR3 sequence is 12 residues long.

The V and J genes are TRBV7-9 and TRBJ1-4, with D uncertain. This CDR3 is built from 15 residues. With 1 base removed from V and 8 bases from J, the gap between germline ends came to 14 bases. CDR1 and CDR2 from the germline V gene are SEHNR and FQNEAQ (reference sequence). Here the CDR3 DNA reads TGTGCCAGCAGCTTAGGGCCTCCCCCAGGAGAAAAACTGTTTTTT. This translates into CASSLGPPPGEKLFF. The full variable domain, with the rest looked up from reference TRBV7-9 and TRBJ1-4, is DTGVSQNPRHKITKRGQNVTFRCDPISEHNRLYWYRQTLGQGPEFLTYFQNEAQLEKSRLLSDRFSAERPKGSFSTLEIQRTEQGDSAMYLCASSLGPPPGEKLFFGSGTQLSVL.

In its sample, this clone was seen a few times. DNA of the CDR3: TGTGCCAGCAGCCAATTTAGAAGGGGCCCGGGGAGCACAGATACGCAGTATTTT. This codes for CASSQFRRGPGSTDTQYF. The J gene is TRBJ2-3, the V gene TRBV3-1 (or the pseudogene TRBV3-2); D tentatively reads TRBD1 or TRBD2 (5 bases each). The CDR3 loop spans 18 amino acids. CDR1 and CDR2 from the germline V gene are LGHDT and YNNKEL (reference sequence). V dropped 2 bases and J dropped 0 bases, with 18 bases sitting between them.